This TCR beta chain was sequenced for a study of T cells in Graves' hyperthyroidism and ophthalmopathy. Amplification targeted TCR beta CDR3 regions from RNA transcripts. TCR CDR3 regions were first amplified by RT-PCR with HTBI primers. A single record per CDR3 protein comes from TCRdb applying MiXCR to the multiplex PCR reads. This table holds under 350,000 distinct CDR3 sequences, 21% found once. Remarks on this clonotype: The antigen remains undetermined.

The CDR3 runs to 19 residues. V dropped 7 bases and J dropped 0; count of bases not matched to a gene: 13. Germline V gene sequence: CDR1 MDHEN, CDR2 SYDVKM. Study-wide results and caveats: Among thyroid clonotypes expanded above 0.001, most also appeared in blood.

Diagnoses rested on clinical symptoms, serum thyroxine and TRAb, thyroid ultrasound and orbital computed tomography. It was 8.5 to 10 ml of fresh peripheral blood that supplied the PBMCs. This clonotype was sampled from a woman aged 50 to 60 with Graves' hyperthyroidism. V gene TRBV28 combines with J gene TRBJ2-3; TRBD2 agrees at 13 bases. The sequenced material came from blood. The CDR3 spells CASTKGTSGTGFSTDTQYF. In DNA form, the CDR3 reads TGTGCCAGCACCAAAGGGACTAGCGGGACGGGGTTTAGCACAGATACGCAGTATTTT. Variable domain in full (rest from reference TRBV28 and TRBJ2-3): DVKVTQSSRYLVKRTGEKVFLECVQDMDHENMFWYRQDPGLGLRLIYFSYDVKMKEKGDIPEGYSVSREKKERFSLILESASTNQTSMYLCASTKGTSGTGFSTDTQYFGPGTRLTVL.